This TCR beta chain was retrieved from a study of PD-1 blockade in classical Hodgkin lymphoma. Study overall: Nivolumab 3 mg/kg was given intravenously every 2 weeks. General observations from the study: Complete responders' baseline diversity resembled that of newly diagnosed patients. CD4+ TCR diversity, unlike CD8+, climbed significantly by C4D1.

Each and every patient relapsed after autologous stem cell transplantation, and patients got differing brentuximab vedotin exposure. Patients had relapsed/refractory classical Hodgkin lymphoma with complete response, partial response or progressive disease as best response. Produced via immunoSEQ multiplex PCR; TCRdb's table is partial and in-frame only. Among tens of thousands of clones listed, approximately 89% were seen once. Only one count was recorded for this clone. The antigen is unknown. This receptor was identified in a human donor with classical Hodgkin lymphoma. The starting material was peripheral blood mononuclear cells (PBMCs), obtained before the second cycle of nivolumab.

Here the CDR3 DNA reads TGTGCCAGCAGCTCCTCTTTGAAACCCCTGGACACCGGGGAGCTGTTTTTT. Translation: CASSSSLKPLDTGELFF. The chain couples TRBV7-3 to TRBJ2-2; no definite D call. This CDR3 is built from 17 residues. Germline CDR1 SGHTA, CDR2 FQGTGA. Trimming stripped 4 bases from V and 3 bases from J, with 18 bases between. The full variable domain, rest sourced from reference TRBV7-3 and TRBJ2-2, is GAGVSQTPSNKVTEKGKYVELRCDPISGHTALYWYRQSLGQGPEFLIYFQGTGAADDSGLPNDRFFAVRPEGSVSTLKIQRTERGDSAVYLCASSSSLKPLDTGELFFGEGSRLTVL.